This TCR beta chain was captured in a study of T cell responses to AZD1222 COVID-19 vaccine. Assay used: immunoSEQ multiplex PCR; TCRdb lists only in-frame clones, some missing. The repertoire holds 100,000 or so clones, roughly 87% seen once, with 15% to 20% in the top ten. Findings of the study overall: Targeting of unmutated variant regions was reportedly seen in nearly half of spike-specific TCRs. Spike-specific TCR breadth and depth were elevated following two AZD1222 doses.

V lost 6 bases and J lost 5, with 17 bases in between. CDR3 length equals 15 residues. Germline loops: CDR1 MDHEN, CDR2 SYDVKM. Concerning this clone: No antigen is known for it.

The sequence was collected from an adult in good health. The rearrangement uses TRBV28 and TRBJ1-5; TRBD1 might be the D (6 bases). Sequencing was performed on peripheral blood, taken on day 0 of AZD1222 vaccination. The DNA of the CDR3 is TGTGCCAGCAGGCGAGACAGGCTTGGGGATCAGCCCCAGCATTTT. It is translated as CASRRDRLGDQPQHF.